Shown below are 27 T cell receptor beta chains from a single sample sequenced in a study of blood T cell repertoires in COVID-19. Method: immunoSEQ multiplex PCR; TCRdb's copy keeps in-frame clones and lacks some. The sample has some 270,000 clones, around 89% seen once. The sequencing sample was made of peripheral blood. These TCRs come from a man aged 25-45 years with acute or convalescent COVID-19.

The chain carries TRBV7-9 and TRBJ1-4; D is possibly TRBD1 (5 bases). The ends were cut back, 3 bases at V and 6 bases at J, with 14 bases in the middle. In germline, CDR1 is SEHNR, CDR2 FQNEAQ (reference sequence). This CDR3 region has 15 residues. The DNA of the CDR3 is TGTGCCAGCAGCTTCCAAGGAGGGGCCTATGAAAAACTGTTTTTT. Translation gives CASSFQGGAYEKLFF.

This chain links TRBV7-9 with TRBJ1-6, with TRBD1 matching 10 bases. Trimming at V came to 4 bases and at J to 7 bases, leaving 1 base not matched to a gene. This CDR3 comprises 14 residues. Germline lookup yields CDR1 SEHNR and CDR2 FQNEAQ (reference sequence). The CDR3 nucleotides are TGTGCCAGCAGCTCGGACAGGGGGAATTCACCCCTCCACTTT. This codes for CASSSDRGNSPLHF.

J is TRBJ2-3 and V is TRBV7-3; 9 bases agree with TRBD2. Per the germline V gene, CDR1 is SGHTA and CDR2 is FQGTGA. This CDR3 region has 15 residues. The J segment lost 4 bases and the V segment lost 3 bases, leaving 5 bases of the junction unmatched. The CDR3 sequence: CASSLAASGADTQYF. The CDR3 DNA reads TGTGCCAGCAGCTTGGCCGCTAGCGGGGCAGATACGCAGTATTTT.

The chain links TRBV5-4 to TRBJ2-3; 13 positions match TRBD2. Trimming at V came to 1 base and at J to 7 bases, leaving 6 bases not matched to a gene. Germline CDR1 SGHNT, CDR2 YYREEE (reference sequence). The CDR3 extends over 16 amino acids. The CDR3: CASSLKLAGGPHTQYF. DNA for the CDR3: TGTGCCAGCAGCTTGAAACTAGCGGGAGGGCCGCATACGCAGTATTTT.

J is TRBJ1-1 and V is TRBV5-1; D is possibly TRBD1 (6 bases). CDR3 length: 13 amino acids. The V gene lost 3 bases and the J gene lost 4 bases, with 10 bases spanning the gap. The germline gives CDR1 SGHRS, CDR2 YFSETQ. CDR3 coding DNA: TGCGCCAGCAGCTCGGTGGGGGCCACTGAAGCTTTCTTT. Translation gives CASSSVGATEAFF.

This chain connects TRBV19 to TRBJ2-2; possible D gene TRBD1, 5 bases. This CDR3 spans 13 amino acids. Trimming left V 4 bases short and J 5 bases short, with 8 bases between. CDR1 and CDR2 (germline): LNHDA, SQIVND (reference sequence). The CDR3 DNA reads TGTGCCAGTAGTAGAGACAGAACCGGGGAGCTGTTTTTT. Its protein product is CASSRDRTGELFF.

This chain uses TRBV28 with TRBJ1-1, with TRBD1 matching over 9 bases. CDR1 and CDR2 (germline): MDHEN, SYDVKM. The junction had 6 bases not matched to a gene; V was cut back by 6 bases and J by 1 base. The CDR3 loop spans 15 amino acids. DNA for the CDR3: TGTGCCAGCAGCCTTGACAGGGGGGGGAACACTGAAGCTTTCTTT. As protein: CASSLDRGGNTEAFF.

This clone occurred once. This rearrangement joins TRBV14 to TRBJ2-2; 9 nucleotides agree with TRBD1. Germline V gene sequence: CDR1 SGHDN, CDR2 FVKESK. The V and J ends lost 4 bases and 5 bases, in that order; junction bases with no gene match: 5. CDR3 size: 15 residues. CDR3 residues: CASSLGDRVTGELFF. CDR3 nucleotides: TGTGCCAGCAGCCTAGGGGACAGGGTAACCGGGGAGCTGTTTTTT.

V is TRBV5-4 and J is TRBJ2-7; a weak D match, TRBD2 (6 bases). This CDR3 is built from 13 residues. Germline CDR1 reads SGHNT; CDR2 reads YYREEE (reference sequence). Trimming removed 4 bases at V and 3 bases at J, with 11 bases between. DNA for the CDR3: TGTGCCAGCAGCGGGCGGGAAAACTACGAGCAGTACTTC. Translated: CASSGRENYEQYF. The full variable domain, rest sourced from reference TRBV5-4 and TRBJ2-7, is ETGVTQSPTHLIKTRGQQVTLRCSSQSGHNTVSWYQQALGQGPQFIFQYYREEENGRGNFPPRFSGLQFPNYSSELNVNALELDDSALYLCASSGRENYEQYFGPGTRLTVT.

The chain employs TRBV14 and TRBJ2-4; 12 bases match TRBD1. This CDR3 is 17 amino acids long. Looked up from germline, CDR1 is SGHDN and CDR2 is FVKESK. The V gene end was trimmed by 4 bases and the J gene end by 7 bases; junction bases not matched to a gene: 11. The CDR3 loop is CASSLTGTGGGQNIQYF. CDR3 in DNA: TGTGCCAGCAGCCTCACTGGGACAGGGGGCGGTCAGAACATTCAGTACTTC.

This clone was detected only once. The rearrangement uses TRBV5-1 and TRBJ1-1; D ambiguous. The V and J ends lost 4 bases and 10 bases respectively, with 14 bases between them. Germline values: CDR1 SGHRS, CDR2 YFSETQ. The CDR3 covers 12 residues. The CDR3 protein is CASSPGGQVAFF. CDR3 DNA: TGCGCCAGCAGCCCCGGTGGTCAGGTAGCTTTCTTT.

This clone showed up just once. In DNA, the CDR3 is TGCGCCAGCAGCTTACTAGCGGCCTCCTACAATGAGCAGTTCTTC. This gives the protein CASSLLAASYNEQFF. The chain combines TRBV5-1 with TRBJ2-1; 8 bases fit TRBD2. The CDR3 covers 15 residues. Trimming took 2 bases from V and 0 from J; bases not matched to a gene: 1. Germline CDR1 reads SGHRS; CDR2 reads YFSETQ.

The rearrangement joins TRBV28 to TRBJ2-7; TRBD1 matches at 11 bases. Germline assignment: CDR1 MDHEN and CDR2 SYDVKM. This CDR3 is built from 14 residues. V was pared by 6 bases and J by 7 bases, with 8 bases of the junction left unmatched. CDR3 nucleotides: TGTGCCAGCAGACCGGGACAGGGGGGGAAGGAGCAGTACTTC. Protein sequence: CASRPGQGGKEQYF.

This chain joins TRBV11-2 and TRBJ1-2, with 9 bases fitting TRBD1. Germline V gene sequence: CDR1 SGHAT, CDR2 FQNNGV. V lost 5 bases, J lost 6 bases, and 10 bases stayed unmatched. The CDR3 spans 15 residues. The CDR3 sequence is CASSRNLGTGNGYTF. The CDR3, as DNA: TGTGCCAGCAGCCGAAACTTAGGGACAGGGAATGGCTACACCTTC.

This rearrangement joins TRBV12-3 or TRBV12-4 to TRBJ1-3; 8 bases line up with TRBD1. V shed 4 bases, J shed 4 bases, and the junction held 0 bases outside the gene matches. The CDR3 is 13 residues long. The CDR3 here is CASSWTGGNTIYF. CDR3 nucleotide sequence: TGTGCCAGCAGTTGGACAGGGGGAAACACCATATATTTT.

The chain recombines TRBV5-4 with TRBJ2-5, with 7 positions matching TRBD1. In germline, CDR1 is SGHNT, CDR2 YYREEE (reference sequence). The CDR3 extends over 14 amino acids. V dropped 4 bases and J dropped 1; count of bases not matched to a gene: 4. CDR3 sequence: CASSPGQLQETQYF. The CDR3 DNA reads TGTGCCAGCAGCCCGGGACAGCTCCAAGAGACCCAGTACTTC.

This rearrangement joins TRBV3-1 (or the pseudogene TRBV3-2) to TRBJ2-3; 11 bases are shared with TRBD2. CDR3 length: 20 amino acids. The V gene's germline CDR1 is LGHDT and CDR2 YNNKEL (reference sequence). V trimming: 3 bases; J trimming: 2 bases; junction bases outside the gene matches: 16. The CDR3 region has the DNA TGTGCCAGCAGCCAGTACAGGTCGGTACAACTAGCGGGGGACACAGATACGCAGTATTTT. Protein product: CASSQYRSVQLAGDTDTQYF.

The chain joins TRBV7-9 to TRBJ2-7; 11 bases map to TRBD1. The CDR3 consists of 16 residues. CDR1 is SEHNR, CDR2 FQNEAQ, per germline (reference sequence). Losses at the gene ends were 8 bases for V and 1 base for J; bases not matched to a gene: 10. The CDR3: CASEKMGTGGSYEQYF. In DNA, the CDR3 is TGTGCCAGCGAAAAGATGGGGACAGGGGGGTCCTACGAGCAGTACTTC.

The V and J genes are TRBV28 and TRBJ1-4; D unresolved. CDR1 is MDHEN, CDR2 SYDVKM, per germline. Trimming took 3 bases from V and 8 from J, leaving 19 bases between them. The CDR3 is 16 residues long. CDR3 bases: TGTGCCAGCAGTTTCCAACTGGGCATAGGAAGGGAAAAACTGTTTTTT. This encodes CASSFQLGIGREKLFF.

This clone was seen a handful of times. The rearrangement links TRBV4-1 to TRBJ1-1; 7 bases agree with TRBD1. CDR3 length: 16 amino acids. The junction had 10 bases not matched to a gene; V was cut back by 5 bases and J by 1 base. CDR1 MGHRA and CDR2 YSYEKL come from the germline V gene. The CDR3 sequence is CASSNAPTGWNTEAFF. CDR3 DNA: TGCGCCAGCAGCAACGCCCCGACAGGGTGGAACACTGAAGCTTTCTTT.

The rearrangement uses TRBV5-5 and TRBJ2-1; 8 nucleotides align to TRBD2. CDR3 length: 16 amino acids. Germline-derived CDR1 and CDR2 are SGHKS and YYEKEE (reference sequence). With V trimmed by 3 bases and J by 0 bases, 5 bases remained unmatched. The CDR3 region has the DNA TGTGCCAGCAGCTCACAGCTAGCGGGCTCCTACAATGAGCAGTTCTTC. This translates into CASSSQLAGSYNEQFF. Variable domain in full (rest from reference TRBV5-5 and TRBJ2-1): DAGVTQSPTHLIKTRGQQVTLRCSPISGHKSVSWYQQVLGQGPQFIFQYYEKEERGRGNFPDRFSARQFPNYSSELNVNALLLGDSALYLCASSSQLAGSYNEQFFGPGTRLTVL.

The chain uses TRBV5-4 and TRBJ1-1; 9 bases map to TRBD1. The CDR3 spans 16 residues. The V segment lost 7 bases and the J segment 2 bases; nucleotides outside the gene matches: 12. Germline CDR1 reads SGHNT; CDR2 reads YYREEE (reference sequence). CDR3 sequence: CASDLTHRGQNTEAFF. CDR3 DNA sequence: TGTGCCAGCGACCTGACGCACAGGGGGCAAAACACTGAAGCTTTCTTT.

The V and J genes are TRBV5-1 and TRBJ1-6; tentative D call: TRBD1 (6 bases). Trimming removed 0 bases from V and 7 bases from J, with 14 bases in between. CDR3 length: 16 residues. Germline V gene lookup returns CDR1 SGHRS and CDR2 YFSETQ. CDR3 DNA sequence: TGCGCCAGCAGCTTGGGGTCTGGACAGCAGAATTCACCCCTCCACTTT. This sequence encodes CASSLGSGQQNSPLHF. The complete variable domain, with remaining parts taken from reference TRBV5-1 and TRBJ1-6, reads KAGVTQTPRYLIKTRGQQVTLSCSPISGHRSVSWYQQTPGQGLQFLFEYFSETQRNKGNFPGRFSGRQFSNSRSEMNVSTLELGDSALYLCASSLGSGQQNSPLHFGNGTRLTVT.

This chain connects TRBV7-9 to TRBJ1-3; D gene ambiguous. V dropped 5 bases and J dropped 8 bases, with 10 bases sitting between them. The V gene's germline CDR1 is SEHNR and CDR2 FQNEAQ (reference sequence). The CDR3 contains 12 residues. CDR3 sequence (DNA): TGTGCCAGCAGCGCGCAGGTGGACACCATATATTTT. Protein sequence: CASSAQVDTIYF.

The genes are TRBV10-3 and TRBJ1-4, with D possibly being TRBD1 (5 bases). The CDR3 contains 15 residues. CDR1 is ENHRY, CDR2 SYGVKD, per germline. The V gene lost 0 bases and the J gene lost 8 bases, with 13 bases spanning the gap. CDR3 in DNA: TGTGCCATCAGTGAGTCCGACAGCCCAGCGGAAAAACTGTTTTTT. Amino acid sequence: CAISESDSPAEKLFF.

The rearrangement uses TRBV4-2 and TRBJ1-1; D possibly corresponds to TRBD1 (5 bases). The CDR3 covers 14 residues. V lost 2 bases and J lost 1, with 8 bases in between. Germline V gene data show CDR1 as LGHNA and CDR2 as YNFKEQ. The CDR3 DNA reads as TGTGCCAGCAGCCAACCTCAGGGGAACACTGAAGCTTTCTTT. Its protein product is CASSQPQGNTEAFF.

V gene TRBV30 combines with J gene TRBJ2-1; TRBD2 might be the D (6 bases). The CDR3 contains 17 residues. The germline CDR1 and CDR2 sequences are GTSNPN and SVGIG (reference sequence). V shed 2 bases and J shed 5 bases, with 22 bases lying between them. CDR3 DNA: TGTGCCTGGAGTCCAACTGGGCGGGGCCTGAGAGACAATGAGCAGTTCTTC. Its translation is CAWSPTGRGLRDNEQFF.